This T cell receptor beta chain was documented in a study of radiotherapy plus CTLA-4 blockade in lung cancer. Study information: Disease control was achieved by just over 30% of patients, and objective responses by over 15%.

Study-wide results and caveats: The best predictor of response was reported to be early blood T cell clone dynamics, with interferon-beta.

About this clone itself: Its antigen is undetermined.

Only in-frame clones appear in the TCRdb table, and some are missing; sequencing was by immunoSEQ multiplex PCR. The sample records 30,000 to 45,000 clones, over 60% being singletons. The CDR3 runs 18 residues. With 3 bases removed from V and 0 bases from J, the gap between germline ends came to 15 bases. Per germline, CDR1 SNHLY and CDR2 FYNNEI. Sample: peripheral blood, taken from a patient treated with radiotherapy plus ipilimumab. The TCR originated in a human donor with non-small cell lung cancer who had stable disease on radiotherapy plus ipilimumab. The rearrangement links TRBV2 to TRBJ1-6; D unclear. The CDR3 is CASSDPGGSSSYNSPLHF. The CDR3 nucleotides are TGTGCCAGCAGTGATCCCGGCGGAAGCAGCTCCTATAATTCACCCCTCCACTTT.